This TCR beta chain is from a study of shared T cell receptors in the human thymus. Profiling relied on immunoSEQ multiplex PCR, and the TCRdb table lists in-frame clones only, not all of them. The table includes some 640,000 clones, 80% to 90% detected once. CDR3 length equals 17 residues. CDR1 and CDR2 (germline): LGHNA, YNFKEQ. J gave up 9 bases and V 0 bases, and 14 bases lay outside the gene matches. These data were likewise used in another study, on human thymus T cells. That investigation notes: Thymic repertoires overlap heavily among unrelated individuals, related research has reported.

This chain links TRBV4-2 with TRBJ2-1; TRBD2 agrees at 7 bases. The receptor comes from a boy in the first two years of life with a congenital heart defect. Sequencing used thymocytes. The CDR3 DNA reads as TGTGCCAGCAGCCAAGAAGCCCCCAAGAGAGCGGGATGTGAGCAGTTCTTC. It is translated as CASSQEAPKRAGCEQFF.